The T cell receptor (beta chain) under discussion was sequenced for a study of blood T cell repertoires in COVID-19. CDR1 and CDR2 (germline): SGHRS, YFSETQ. With 4 bases clipped from V and 5 bases from J, the junction kept 5 bases outside the gene matches. CDR3 length equals 14 residues. Clones were sequenced by immunoSEQ multiplex PCR, and TCRdb holds only the in-frame ones, with some missing. Among 250,000 to 400,000 clones listed, about 91% were seen once. This chain links TRBV5-1 with TRBJ1-1, with 10 bases lining up with TRBD1. Sequencing was performed on peripheral blood. The origin of this receptor is a woman aged 25 to 39 with COVID-19, enrolled during active disease. CDR3 loop: CASSGGTGVTEAFF. CDR3 bases: TGCGCCAGCAGCGGTGGGACAGGGGTGACTGAAGCTTTCTTT.